The present T cell receptor beta chain was sequenced within a study of blood T cell repertoires in COVID-19. Overall study context: PBMCs, B-cell-depleted T cells, or T cells provided the cDNA or gDNA that made up the material.

CDR1 and CDR2 (germline): SEHNR, FQNEAQ (reference sequence). There are 14 residues in the CDR3. The V gene end was trimmed by 5 bases and the J gene end by 7 bases; junction bases not matched to a gene: 7. Libraries were prepared by immunoSEQ multiplex PCR; TCRdb keeps only in-frame clonotypes and omits some of them. The sample holds over 250,000 clones; more than 90% are singletons and the top ten take about 2.5%. Sequences were obtained from peripheral blood. The rearrangement joins TRBV7-9 to TRBJ1-3; 8 bases match TRBD1. The receptor comes from a person aged 18-35 years with COVID-19, enrolled during active disease. The CDR3 bases are TGTGCCAGCAGCCCTGGACAGGGATGGAACACCATATATTTT. Protein: CASSPGQGWNTIYF.